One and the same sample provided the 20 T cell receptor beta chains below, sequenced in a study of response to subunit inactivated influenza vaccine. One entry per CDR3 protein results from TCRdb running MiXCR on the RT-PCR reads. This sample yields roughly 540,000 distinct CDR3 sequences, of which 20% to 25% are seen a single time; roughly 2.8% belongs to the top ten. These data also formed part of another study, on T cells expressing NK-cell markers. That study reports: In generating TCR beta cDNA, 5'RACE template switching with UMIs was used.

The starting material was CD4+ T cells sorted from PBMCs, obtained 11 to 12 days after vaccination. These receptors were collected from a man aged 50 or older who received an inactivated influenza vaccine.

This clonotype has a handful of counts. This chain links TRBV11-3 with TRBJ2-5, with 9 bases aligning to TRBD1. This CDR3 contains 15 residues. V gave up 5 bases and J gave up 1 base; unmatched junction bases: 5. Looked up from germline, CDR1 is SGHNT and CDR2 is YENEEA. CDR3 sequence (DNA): TGTGCCAGCAGCCGGGGACAGGGTACCCAAGAGACCCAGTACTTC. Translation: CASSRGQGTQETQYF. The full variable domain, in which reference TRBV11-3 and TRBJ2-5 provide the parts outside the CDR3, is EAGVVQSPRYKIIEKKQPVAFWCNPISGHNTLYWYLQNLGQGPELLIRYENEEAVDDSQLPKDRFSAERLKGVDSTLKIQPAELGDSAVYLCASSRGQGTQETQYFGPGTRLLVL.

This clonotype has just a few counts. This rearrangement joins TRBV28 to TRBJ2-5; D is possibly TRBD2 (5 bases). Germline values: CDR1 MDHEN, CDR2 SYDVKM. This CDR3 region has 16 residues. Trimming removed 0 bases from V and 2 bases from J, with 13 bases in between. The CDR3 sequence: CASSLWSLTTQETQYF. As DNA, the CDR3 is TGTGCCAGCAGTTTATGGTCGTTGACTACTCAAGAGACCCAGTACTTC.

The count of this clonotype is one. This CDR3 reads CASSYSEGQMTYEQYF. CDR3 sequence (DNA): TGTGCCAGCAGTTACTCGGAGGGACAGATGACCTACGAGCAGTACTTC. The chain joins TRBV6-2 or TRBV6-3 to TRBJ2-7, with D possibly TRBD1 on 7 matching bases. The CDR3 loop spans 16 amino acids. CDR1 and CDR2 (germline): MNHEY, SVGEGT. Trimming took 0 bases from V and 2 from J, leaving 14 bases between them.

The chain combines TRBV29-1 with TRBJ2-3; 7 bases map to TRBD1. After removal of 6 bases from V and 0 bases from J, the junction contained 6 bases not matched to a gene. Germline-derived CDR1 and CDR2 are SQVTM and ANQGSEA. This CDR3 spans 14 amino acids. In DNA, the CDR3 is TGCAGCGTCGCCGGGACAGTAAGCACAGATACGCAGTATTTT. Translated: CSVAGTVSTDTQYF.

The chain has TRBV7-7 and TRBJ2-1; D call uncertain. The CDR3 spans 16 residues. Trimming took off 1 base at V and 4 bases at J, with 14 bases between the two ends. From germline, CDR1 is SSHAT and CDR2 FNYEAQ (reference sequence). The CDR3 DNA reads TGTGCCAGCAGCTTAGATTTGAACCCAACGTACAATGAGCAGTTCTTC. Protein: CASSLDLNPTYNEQFF.

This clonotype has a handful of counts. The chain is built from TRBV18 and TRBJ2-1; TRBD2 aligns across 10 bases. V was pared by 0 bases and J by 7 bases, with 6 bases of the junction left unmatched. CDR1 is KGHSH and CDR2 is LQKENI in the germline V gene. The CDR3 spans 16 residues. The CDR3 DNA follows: TGTGCCAGCTCACCACCGTCTAGCGGGAGTAGAAATGAGCAGTTCTTC. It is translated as CASSPPSSGSRNEQFF.

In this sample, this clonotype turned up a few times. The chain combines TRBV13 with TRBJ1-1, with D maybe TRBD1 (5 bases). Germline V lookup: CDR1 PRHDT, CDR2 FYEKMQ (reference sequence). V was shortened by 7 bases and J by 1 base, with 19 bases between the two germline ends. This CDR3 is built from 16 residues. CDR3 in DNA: TGTGCCAGCATCCTTCTCCGCCTGACAGAGAACACTGAAGCTTTCTTT. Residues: CASILLRLTENTEAFF.

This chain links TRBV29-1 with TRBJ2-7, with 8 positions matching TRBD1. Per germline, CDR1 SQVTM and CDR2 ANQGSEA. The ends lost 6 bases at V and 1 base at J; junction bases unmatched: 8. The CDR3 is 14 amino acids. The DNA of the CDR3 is TGCAGCGTGCGACAGGGGTCTATGTCCTACGAGCAGTACTTC. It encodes CSVRQGSMSYEQYF.

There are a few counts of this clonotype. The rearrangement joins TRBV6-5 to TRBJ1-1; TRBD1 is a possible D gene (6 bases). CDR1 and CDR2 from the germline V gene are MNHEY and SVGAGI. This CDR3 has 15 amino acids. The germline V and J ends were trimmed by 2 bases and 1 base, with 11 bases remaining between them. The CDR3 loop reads CASSYAGVKNTEAFF. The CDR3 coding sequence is TGTGCCAGCAGTTACGCAGGGGTTAAGAACACTGAAGCTTTCTTT.

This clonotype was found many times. In DNA, the CDR3 is TGTGCCAGCAGCCATTCCGGGACAGGGAACACCGGGGAGCTGTTTTTT. This gives the protein CASSHSGTGNTGELFF. The chain joins TRBV3-1 to TRBJ2-2; 8 bases fit TRBD1. With 3 bases clipped from V and 1 base from J, the junction kept 4 bases outside the gene matches. There are 16 residues in the CDR3. Germline CDR1 LGHDT, CDR2 YNNKEL (reference sequence). The full variable domain, in which reference TRBV3-1 and TRBJ2-2 provide the parts outside the CDR3, is DTAVSQTPKYLVTQMGNDKSIKCEQNLGHDTMYWYKQDSKKFLKIMFSYNNKELIINETVPNRFSPKSPDKAHLNLHINSLELGDSAVYFCASSHSGTGNTGELFFGEGSRLTVL.

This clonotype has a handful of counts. CDR3: CASSYSVNTGELFF. CDR3 DNA sequence: TGTGCCAGCAGTTACTCCGTAAACACCGGGGAGCTGTTTTTT. This sequence joins TRBV6-2 or TRBV6-3 and TRBJ2-2, with D unresolved. V lost 0 bases and J 2 bases, leaving 4 bases between the germline ends. The CDR3 spans 14 residues. CDR1 is MNHEY, CDR2 SVGEGT, per germline.

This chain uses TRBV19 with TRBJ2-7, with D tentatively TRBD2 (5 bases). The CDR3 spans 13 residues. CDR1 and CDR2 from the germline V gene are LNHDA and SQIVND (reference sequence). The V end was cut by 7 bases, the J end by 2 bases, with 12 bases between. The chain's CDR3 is CASTDWKTYEQYF. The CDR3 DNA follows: TGTGCCAGTACGGACTGGAAAACCTACGAGCAGTACTTC.

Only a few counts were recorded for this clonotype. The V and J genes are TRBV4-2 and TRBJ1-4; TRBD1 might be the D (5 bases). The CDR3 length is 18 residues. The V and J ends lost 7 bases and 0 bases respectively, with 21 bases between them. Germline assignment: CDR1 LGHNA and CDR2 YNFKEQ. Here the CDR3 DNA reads TGTGCCAGCACCCACCGGGACCCCTCGATTGCAACTAATGAAAAACTGTTTTTT. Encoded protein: CASTHRDPSIATNEKLFF.

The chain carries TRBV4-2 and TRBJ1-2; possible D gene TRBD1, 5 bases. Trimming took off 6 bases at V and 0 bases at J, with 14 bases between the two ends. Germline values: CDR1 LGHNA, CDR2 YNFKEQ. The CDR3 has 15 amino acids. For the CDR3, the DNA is TGTGCCAGCAGGGCAACGGCGGACACTAACTATGGCTACACCTTC. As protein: CASRATADTNYGYTF.

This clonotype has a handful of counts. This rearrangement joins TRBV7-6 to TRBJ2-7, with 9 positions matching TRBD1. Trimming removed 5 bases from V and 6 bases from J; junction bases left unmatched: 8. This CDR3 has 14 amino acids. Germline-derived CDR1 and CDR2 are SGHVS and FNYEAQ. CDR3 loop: CASSIGTGMSEQYF. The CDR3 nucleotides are TGTGCCAGCAGCATAGGGACAGGGATGAGCGAGCAGTACTTC.

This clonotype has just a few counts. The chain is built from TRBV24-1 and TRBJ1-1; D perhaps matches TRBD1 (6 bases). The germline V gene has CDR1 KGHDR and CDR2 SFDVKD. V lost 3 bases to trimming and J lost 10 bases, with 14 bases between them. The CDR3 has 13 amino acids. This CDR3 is CATSDRQGRGAFF. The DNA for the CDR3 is TGTGCCACCAGTGATCGCCAGGGGCGTGGAGCTTTCTTT.

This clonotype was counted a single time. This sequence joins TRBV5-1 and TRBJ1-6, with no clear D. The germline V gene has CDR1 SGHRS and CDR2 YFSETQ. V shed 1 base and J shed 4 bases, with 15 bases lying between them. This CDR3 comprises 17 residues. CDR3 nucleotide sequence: TGCGCCAGCAGCTTGAACCAGGTGACATTTTATAATTCACCCCTCCACTTT. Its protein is CASSLNQVTFYNSPLHF.

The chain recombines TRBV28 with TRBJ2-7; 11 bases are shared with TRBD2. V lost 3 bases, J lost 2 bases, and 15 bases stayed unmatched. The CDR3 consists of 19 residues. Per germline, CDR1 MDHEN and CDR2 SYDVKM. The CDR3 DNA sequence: TGTGCCAGCAGTTTGAGTAGGGTAGCGGGAGGGCCCATCCCCTACGAGCAGTACTTC. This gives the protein CASSLSRVAGGPIPYEQYF.

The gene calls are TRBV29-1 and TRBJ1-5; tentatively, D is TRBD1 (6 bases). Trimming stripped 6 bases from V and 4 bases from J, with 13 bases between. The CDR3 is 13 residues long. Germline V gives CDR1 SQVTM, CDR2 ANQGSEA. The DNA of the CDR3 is TGCAGCGTGACAAGGGGGACAAATCAGCCCCAGCATTTT. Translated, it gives CSVTRGTNQPQHF.

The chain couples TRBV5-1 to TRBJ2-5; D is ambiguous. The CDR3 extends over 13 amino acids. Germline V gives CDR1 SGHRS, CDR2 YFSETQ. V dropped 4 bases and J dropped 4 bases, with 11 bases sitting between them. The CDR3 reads CASSPEGRETQYF. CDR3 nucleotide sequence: TGCGCCAGCAGCCCTGAAGGACGAGAGACCCAGTACTTC.